This T cell receptor beta chain appears in the sequencing data of a study of graft-versus-host responses after intestinal transplantation. Whole-study findings and limits: Levels of circulating GvH clones at their peak were associated with early post-transplant HvG declines. When patients had graft-donor T cell macrochimerism, their allografts held high graft-versus-host to host-versus-graft clonal ratios.

As to this clone: Its antigen is as yet unknown.

Libraries were prepared by immunoSEQ multiplex PCR; TCRdb keeps only in-frame clonotypes and omits some of them. Here the sample spans 130,000 or so clones, approximately 90% being singletons. The CDR3 covers 14 residues. V was pared by 5 bases and J by 4 bases, with 3 bases of the junction left unmatched. The germline V gene has CDR1 GTSNPN and CDR2 SVGIG (reference sequence). This chain joins TRBV30 and TRBJ2-2; 11 bases are a match to TRBD2. Sequences were derived from unstimulated CD4+ T cells sorted from spleen or lymph node cells, sampled before intestinal transplant. This sequence was found in a human donor who received an intestinal transplant. CDR3 coding DNA: TGTGCCTGGGCTAGCGGGGGGATCACCGGGGAGCTGTTTTTT. Encoded protein: CAWASGGITGELFF.